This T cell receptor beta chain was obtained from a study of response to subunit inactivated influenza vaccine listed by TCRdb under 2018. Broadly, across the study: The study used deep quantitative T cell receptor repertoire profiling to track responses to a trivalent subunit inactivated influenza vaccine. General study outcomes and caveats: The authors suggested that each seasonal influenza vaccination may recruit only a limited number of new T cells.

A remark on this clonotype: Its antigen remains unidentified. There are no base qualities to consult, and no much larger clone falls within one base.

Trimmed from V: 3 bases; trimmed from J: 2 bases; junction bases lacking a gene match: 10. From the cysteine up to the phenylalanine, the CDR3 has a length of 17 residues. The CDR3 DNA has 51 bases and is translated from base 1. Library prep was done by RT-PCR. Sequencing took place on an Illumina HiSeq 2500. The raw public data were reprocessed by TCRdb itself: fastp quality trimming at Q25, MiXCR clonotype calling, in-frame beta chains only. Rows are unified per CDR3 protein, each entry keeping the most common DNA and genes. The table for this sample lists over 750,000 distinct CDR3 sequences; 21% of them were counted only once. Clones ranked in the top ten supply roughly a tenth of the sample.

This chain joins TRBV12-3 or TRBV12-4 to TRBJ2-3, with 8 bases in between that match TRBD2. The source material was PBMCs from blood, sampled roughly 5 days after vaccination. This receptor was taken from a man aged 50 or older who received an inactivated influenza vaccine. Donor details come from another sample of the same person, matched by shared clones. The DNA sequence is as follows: TGTGCCAGCAGTTTTCACCCTGGGCGGGGGGACACAGATACGCAGTATTTT. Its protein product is CASSFHPGRGDTDTQYF.